This TCR beta chain was recovered during a study of blood T cell repertoires in COVID-19. Study as a whole: Acute and convalescent COVID-19 specimens originated in the United States, Italy and Spain. From T cells, B-cell-depleted T cells, or PBMCs came the material, which was cDNA or gDNA.

Profiling relied on immunoSEQ multiplex PCR, and the TCRdb table lists in-frame clones only, not all of them. This sample yields about 170,000 clones, of which 84% are seen a single time; roughly 15% belongs to the top ten. Seattle researchers signed up patients amid active infection and tracked them longitudinally. The J segment lost 0 bases and the V segment lost 4 bases, leaving 5 bases of the junction unmatched. CDR1 and CDR2 (germline): KGHSH, LQKENI. The CDR3 totals 15 residues. J is TRBJ1-1 and V is TRBV18, with 7 positions matching TRBD1. Material for sequencing was peripheral blood. This TCR was recovered from a woman aged 70-85 years with COVID-19, enrolled during active disease. The CDR3 sequence: CASSQIDRVNTEAFF. The CDR3 DNA reads TGTGCCAGCTCACAGATTGACAGGGTGAACACTGAAGCTTTCTTT.